The sample holds a few counts of the clone carrying this TCR beta chain. Its antigen remains unknown. The data were taken from a study of T-cell memory formation after mild COVID-19. About the study: Most TCR clusters belonged to a single donor.

Study-level findings and limits: CD4/CD8 balance held among clones contracting day 15 to 85, and later expanders leaned CD4+. Memory from before infection featured some responding clones, which suggests cross-reactive memory joined.

The CDR3 runs to 14 residues. V gave up 3 bases and J gave up 1 base, with 9 bases separating them. TCR alpha and TCR beta cDNA libraries with sample barcodes and UMIs came from 5'RACE using constant-segment primers. Via MiXCR, TCRdb re-called the 5' RACE reads, giving one row per CDR3 protein. The sample includes hundreds of thousands of distinct CDR3 sequences, around 20% of them seen just once. The sequence was obtained from an adult woman who had mild COVID-19 (a few samples of this study predate the infection). Cell type and time point are not known. The rearrangement uses TRBV12-3 or TRBV12-4 and TRBJ1-1, with D maybe TRBD1 (6 bases). Sequenced input: PBMCs or a T cell subset sorted from them (not recorded which). This chain's CDR3 is CASSFEGGNTEAFF. The CDR3, as DNA: TGTGCCAGCAGTTTTGAGGGGGGGAACACTGAAGCTTTCTTT.